A selection of T cell receptor beta chains follows, all from one sample in a study of T cells in Graves' hyperthyroidism and ophthalmopathy. TCRdb passed the multiplex PCR reads through MiXCR, listing each CDR3 protein once. The profile shows around 300,000 distinct CDR3 sequences, roughly 13% of them singletons. The sample comprised blood. Receptors were obtained from a woman between 40 and 55 years old with Graves' hyperthyroidism. CDR3s include the opening cysteine and the closing phenylalanine or tryptophan. Each record gives: clone size, D gene, V gene, J gene, CDR3 DNA, CDR3 protein. D genes are given only for firm matches. For some rows the clone size is stated as once, few or many, or as a class when expanded; others skip it.

size: many; D: .; V: TRBV11-2; J: TRBJ2-2; DNA: TGTGCCAGCACCCTGACAGGGACCGGGACTTCCGGGGAGCTGTTTTTT; CDR3: CASTLTGTGTSGELFF
size: many; D: TRBD1; V: TRBV5-6; J: TRBJ2-7; DNA: TGTGCCAGCAGCTATGAACAGGGGCACGAGCAGTACTTC; CDR3: CASSYEQGHEQYF
size: many; D: TRBD1; V: TRBV24-1; J: TRBJ2-5; DNA: TGTGCCACCAGTGACCTGGGACAGGGGCAAGAGACCCAGTACTTC; CDR3: CATSDLGQGQETQYF
size: many; D: .; V: TRBV6-5; J: TRBJ2-7; DNA: TGTGCCAGCAGTTACATGGGCTCTAGCAGCTCCTACGAGCAGTACTTC; CDR3: CASSYMGSSSSYEQYF
size: many; D: TRBD2; V: TRBV20-1; J: TRBJ2-1; DNA: TGCAGTGCTAGAGATAGATTGGGGAGCGGGAGCTACAATGAGCAGTTCTTC; CDR3: CSARDRLGSGSYNEQFF
size: many; D: TRBD1; V: TRBV12-3/TRBV12-4; J: TRBJ1-4; DNA: TGTGCCAGCAGCCTTTCCGGGACAGGCGGCGAAAAACTGTTTTTT; CDR3: CASSLSGTGGEKLFF
size: .; D: .; V: TRBV25-1; J: TRBJ2-1; DNA: TGTGTCGGGGCGGGCAGGGCGAATGAGCAGTTCTTC; CDR3: CVGAGRANEQFF
size: many; D: .; V: TRBV20-1; J: TRBJ1-1; DNA: TGCAGTGCTAGCCCGGGGTTGGACACTGAAGCTTTCTTT; CDR3: CSASPGLDTEAFF
size: .; D: TRBD1; V: TRBV7-9; J: TRBJ1-4; DNA: TGTGCCAGCAGGCCTACGACAGGGGGTGAAAAACTGTTTTTT; CDR3: CASRPTTGGEKLFF
size: many; D: .; V: TRBV29-1; J: TRBJ2-1; DNA: TGCAGCGTTGAAGATTACCAGGGGCATTACAATGAGCAGTTCTTC; CDR3: CSVEDYQGHYNEQFF
size: many; D: TRBD2; V: TRBV20-1; J: TRBJ2-1; DNA: TGCAGTGCTGAGCGGCTAGCGGGAGTCAATGAGCAGTTCTTC; CDR3: CSAERLAGVNEQFF
size: few; D: .; V: TRBV5-4; J: TRBJ2-1; DNA: TGTGCCAGCAGCTTGCGGAGCAATGAGCAGTTCTTC; CDR3: CASSLRSNEQFF
size: .; D: .; V: TRBV18; J: TRBJ1-2; DNA: TGTGCCAGCTCACCGCCGTCAGGGTTGGGGGGCTACACCTTC; CDR3: CASSPPSGLGGYTF
size: .; D: .; V: TRBV11-2; J: TRBJ2-2; DNA: TGTGCCAGCAGCTTTACCTTACCGAGCACCGGGGAGCTGTTTTTT; CDR3: CASSFTLPSTGELFF
size: many; D: .; V: TRBV7-8; J: TRBJ2-7; DNA: TGTGCCAGCAGCTTAGCGGACATGAGCGGCGAGCAGTACTTC; CDR3: CASSLADMSGEQYF
size: many; D: .; V: TRBV30; J: TRBJ2-5; DNA: TGTGCCTGGAGTGTTGGACCAAACCAAGAGACCCAGTACTTC; CDR3: CAWSVGPNQETQYF
size: .; D: .; V: TRBV20-1; J: TRBJ1-2; DNA: TGCAGTGCTAGTTATGGCTACACCTTC; CDR3: CSASYGYTF
size: many; D: TRBD1; V: TRBV28; J: TRBJ1-4; DNA: TGTGCCAGCAGTTCCGGACAGGGCCGGGAAAAACTGTTTTTT; CDR3: CASSSGQGREKLFF
size: few; D: .; V: TRBV9; J: TRBJ1-3; DNA: TGTGCCAGCAGCGTAGGAGGAACAGGCCCCCCTGGAAACACCATATATTTT; CDR3: CASSVGGTGPPGNTIYF
size: few; D: .; V: TRBV15; J: TRBJ1-4; DNA: TGTGCCACCAGCAGAGAACTTGGGGGTCCAACTTTTCCTCAGGAAAAACTGTTTTTT; CDR3: CATSRELGGPTFPQEKLFF
size: many; D: .; V: TRBV5-4; J: TRBJ1-2; DNA: TGTGCCAGCAGCCCTGGTAGGGTGGGTAACTATGGCTACACCTTC; CDR3: CASSPGRVGNYGYTF
size: many; D: .; V: TRBV27; J: TRBJ2-5; DNA: TGTGCCAGCAAATTCCCCGGACAAGAGACCCAGTACTTC; CDR3: CASKFPGQETQYF
size: many; D: TRBD1; V: TRBV11-1; J: TRBJ2-1; DNA: TGTGCCAGCAGCTATCCGGGACAGGGTTCCTACAATGAGCAGTTCTTC; CDR3: CASSYPGQGSYNEQFF
size: many; D: .; V: TRBV20-1; J: TRBJ1-1; DNA: TGCAGTGCTAGAGATATCAGGGGTAGCGCTGAAGCTTTCTTT; CDR3: CSARDIRGSAEAFF
size: many; D: TRBD1; V: TRBV2; J: TRBJ2-2; DNA: TGTGCCAGCAGTACTACAACAGGGGCCCTAAACACCGGGGAGCTGTTTTTT; CDR3: CASSTTTGALNTGELFF
size: .; D: .; V: TRBV28; J: TRBJ2-1; DNA: TGTGCCAGCAGTCTGGGGGGGGCCGTGGATGAGCAGTTCTTC; CDR3: CASSLGGAVDEQFF
size: few; D: TRBD2; V: TRBV5-6; J: TRBJ2-2; DNA: TGTGCCAGCAGCTCCCCCGCCCTAGCGGGAGTGAACACCGGGGAGCTGTTTTTT; CDR3: CASSSPALAGVNTGELFF
size: many; D: .; V: TRBV3-1; J: TRBJ2-5; DNA: TGTGCCAGCAGCCAAGGGGCAGTTAAAGAGACCCAGTACTTC; CDR3: CASSQGAVKETQYF
size: .; D: TRBD1; V: TRBV6-2/TRBV6-3; J: TRBJ1-5; DNA: TGTGCCAGCGGGGGGACAGGGGAGGGCAATCAGCCCCAGCATTTT; CDR3: CASGGTGEGNQPQHF